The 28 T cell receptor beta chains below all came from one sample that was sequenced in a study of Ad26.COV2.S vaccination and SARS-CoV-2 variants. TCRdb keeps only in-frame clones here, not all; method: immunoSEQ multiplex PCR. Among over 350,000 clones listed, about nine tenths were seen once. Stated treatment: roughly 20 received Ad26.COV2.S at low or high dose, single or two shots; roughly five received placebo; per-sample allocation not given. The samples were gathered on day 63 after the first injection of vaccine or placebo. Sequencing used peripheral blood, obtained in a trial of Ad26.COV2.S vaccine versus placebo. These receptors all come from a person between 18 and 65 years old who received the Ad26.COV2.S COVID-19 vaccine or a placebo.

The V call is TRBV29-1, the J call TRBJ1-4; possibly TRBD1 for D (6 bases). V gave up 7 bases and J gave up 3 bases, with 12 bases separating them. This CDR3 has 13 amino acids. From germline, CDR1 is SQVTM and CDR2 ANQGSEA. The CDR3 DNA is TGCAGCGCTGAGACAGGCTCTAATGAAAAACTGTTTTTT. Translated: CSAETGSNEKLFF.

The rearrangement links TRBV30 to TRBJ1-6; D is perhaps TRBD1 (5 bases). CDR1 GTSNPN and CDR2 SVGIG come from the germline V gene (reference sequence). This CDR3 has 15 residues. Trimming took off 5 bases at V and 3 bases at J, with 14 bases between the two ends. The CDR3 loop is CAWDTGTGYNSPLHF. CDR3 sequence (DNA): TGTGCCTGGGATACCGGGACCGGCTATAATTCACCCCTCCACTTT.

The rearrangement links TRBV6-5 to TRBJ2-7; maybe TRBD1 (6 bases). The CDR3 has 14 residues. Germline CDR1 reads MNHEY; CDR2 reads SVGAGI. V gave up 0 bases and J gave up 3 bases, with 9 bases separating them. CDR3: CASSYSQGNYEQYF. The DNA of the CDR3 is TGTGCCAGCAGTTACTCGCAGGGGAACTACGAGCAGTACTTC.

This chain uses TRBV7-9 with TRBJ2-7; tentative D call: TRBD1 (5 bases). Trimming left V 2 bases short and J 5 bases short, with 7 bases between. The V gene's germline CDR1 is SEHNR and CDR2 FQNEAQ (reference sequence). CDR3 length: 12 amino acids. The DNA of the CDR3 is TGTGCCAGCAGCTTAATAGGGGACGAGCAGTACTTC. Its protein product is CASSLIGDEQYF.

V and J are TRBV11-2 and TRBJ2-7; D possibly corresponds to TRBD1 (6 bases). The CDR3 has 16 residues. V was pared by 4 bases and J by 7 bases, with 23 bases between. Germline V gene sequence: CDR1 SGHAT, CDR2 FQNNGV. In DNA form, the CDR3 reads TGTGCCAGCAGCTGGCAAACCGGGACAAAATACCTTGAGCAGTACTTC. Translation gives CASSWQTGTKYLEQYF.

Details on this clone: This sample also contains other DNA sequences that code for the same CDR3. CDR3 loop: CASSQEGDNQPQHF. The CDR3 DNA reads TGCGCCAGCAGCCAAGAGGGGGACAATCAGCCCCAGCATTTT. The V and J genes are TRBV4-1 and TRBJ1-5; D might be TRBD1 (5 bases). The CDR3 consists of 14 residues. CDR1 MGHRA and CDR2 YSYEKL come from the germline V gene. V was pared by 0 bases and J by 3 bases, with 6 bases between.

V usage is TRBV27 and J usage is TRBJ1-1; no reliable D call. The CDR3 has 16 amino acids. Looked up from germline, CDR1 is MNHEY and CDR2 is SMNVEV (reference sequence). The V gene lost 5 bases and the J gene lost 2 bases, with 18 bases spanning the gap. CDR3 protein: CASSTAVWDQNTEAFF. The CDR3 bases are TGTGCCAGCAGTACCGCCGTATGGGATCAAAACACTGAAGCTTTCTTT.

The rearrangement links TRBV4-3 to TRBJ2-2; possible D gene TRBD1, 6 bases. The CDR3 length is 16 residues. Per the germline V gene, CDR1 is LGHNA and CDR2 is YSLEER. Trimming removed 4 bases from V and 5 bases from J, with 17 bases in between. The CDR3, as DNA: TGCGCCAGCAGCCCCCTTTTCAGGGGCATGACCGGGGAGCTGTTTTTT. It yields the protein CASSPLFRGMTGELFF.

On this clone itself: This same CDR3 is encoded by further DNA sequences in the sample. CDR3 sequence reads: CASSLAGGNTIYF. The CDR3 nucleotides read TGCGCCAGCAGCTTGGCCGGTGGAAACACCATATATTTT. This chain joins TRBV5-1 and TRBJ1-3; the D is unclear. CDR3 length: 13 amino acids. The germline V gene encodes CDR1 SGHRS and CDR2 YFSETQ. V lost 0 bases, J lost 3 bases, and 4 bases lay in between.

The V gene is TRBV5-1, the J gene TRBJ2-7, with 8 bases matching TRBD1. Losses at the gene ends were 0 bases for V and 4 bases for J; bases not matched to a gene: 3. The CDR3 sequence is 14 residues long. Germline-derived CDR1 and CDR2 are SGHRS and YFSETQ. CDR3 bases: TGCGCCAGCAGCTTGGAGACAGGGGTATACGAGCAGTACTTC. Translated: CASSLETGVYEQYF.

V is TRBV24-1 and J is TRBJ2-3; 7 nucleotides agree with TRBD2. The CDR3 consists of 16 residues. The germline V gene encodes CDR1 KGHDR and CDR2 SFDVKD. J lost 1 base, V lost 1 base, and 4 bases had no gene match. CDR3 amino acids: CATSDFGRGGTDTQYF. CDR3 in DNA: TGTGCCACCAGTGATTTCGGCCGGGGGGGCACAGATACGCAGTATTTT.

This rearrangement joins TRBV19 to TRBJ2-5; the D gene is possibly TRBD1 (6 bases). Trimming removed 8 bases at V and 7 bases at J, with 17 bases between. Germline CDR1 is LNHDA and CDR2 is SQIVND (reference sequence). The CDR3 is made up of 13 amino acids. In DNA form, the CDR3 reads TGTGCCAGTGGAGAGGTGGGGGCCCGGACCCAGTACTTC. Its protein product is CASGEVGARTQYF.

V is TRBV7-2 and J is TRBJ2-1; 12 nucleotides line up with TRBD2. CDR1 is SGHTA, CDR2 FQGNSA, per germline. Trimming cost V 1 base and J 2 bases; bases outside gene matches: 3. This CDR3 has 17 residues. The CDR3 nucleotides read TGTGCCAGCAGCTTAGGGCTAGCGGGGGGGACCTACAATGAGCAGTTCTTC. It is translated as CASSLGLAGGTYNEQFF.

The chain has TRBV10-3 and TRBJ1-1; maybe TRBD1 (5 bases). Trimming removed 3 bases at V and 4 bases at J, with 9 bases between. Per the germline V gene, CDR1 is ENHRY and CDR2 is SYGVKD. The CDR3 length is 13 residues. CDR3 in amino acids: CAISEGTPTEAFF. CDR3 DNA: TGTGCCATCAGTGAAGGGACCCCCACTGAAGCTTTCTTT.

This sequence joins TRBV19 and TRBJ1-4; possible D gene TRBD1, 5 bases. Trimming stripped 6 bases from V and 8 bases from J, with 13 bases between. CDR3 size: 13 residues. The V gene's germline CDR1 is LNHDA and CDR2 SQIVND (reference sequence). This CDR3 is CASRGGSGEKLFF. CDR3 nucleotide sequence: TGTGCCAGTAGGGGGGGATCAGGGGAAAAACTGTTTTTT. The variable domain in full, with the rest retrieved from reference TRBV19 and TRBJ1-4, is DGGITQSPKYLFRKEGQNVTLSCEQNLNHDAMYWYRQDPGQGLRLIYYSQIVNDFQKGDIAEGYSVSREKKESFPLTVTSAQKNPTAFYLCASRGGSGEKLFFGSGTQLSVL.

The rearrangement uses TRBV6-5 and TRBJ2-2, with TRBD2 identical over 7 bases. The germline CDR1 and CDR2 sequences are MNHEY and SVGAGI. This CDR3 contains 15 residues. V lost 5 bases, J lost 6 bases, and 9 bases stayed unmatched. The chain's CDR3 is CASSQKRGGPGELFF. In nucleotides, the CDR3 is TGTGCCAGCAGTCAGAAGCGGGGCGGCCCCGGGGAGCTGTTTTTT.

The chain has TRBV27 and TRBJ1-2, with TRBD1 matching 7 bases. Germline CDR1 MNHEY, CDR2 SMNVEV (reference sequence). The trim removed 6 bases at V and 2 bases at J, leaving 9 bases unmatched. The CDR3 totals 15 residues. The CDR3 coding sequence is TGTGCCAGCAGCCCCAGGGGGGGTGGCAACTATGGCTACACCTTC. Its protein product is CASSPRGGGNYGYTF.

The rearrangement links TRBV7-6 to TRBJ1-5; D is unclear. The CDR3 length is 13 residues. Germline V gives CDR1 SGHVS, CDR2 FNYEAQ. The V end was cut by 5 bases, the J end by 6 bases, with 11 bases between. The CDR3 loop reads CASSPLPGQPQHF. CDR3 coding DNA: TGTGCCAGCAGCCCCCTCCCAGGTCAGCCCCAGCATTTT.

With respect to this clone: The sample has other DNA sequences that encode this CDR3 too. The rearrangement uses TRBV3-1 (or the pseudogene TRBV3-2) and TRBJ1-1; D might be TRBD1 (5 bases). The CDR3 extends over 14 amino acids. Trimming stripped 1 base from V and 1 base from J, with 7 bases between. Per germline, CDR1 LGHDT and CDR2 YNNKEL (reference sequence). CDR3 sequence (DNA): TGTGCCAGCAGCCAAGGGACACGGAACACTGAAGCTTTCTTT. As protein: CASSQGTRNTEAFF.

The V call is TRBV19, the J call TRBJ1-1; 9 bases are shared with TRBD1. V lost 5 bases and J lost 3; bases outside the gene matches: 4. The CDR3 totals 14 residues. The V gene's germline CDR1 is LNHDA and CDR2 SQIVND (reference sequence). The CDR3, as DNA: TGTGCCAGTAGTTACAGGGGGCGTGACACTGAAGCTTTCTTT. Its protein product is CASSYRGRDTEAFF.

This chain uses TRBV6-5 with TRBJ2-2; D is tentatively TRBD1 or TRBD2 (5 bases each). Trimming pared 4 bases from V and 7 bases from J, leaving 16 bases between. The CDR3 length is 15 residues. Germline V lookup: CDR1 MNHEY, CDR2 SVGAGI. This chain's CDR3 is CASSSGTGEHGELFF. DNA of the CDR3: TGTGCCAGCAGTTCCGGGACCGGGGAACACGGGGAGCTGTTTTTT.

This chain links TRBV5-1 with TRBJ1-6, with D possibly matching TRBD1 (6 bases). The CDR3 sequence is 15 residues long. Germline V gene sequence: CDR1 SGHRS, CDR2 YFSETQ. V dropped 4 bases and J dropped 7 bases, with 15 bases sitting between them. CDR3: CASSRLGGPNSPLHF. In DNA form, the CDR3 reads TGCGCCAGCAGCAGATTAGGGGGTCCGAATTCACCCCTCCACTTT.

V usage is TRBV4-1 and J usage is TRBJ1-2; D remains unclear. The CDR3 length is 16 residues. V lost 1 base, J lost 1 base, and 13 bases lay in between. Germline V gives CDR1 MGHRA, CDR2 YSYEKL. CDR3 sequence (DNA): TGCGCCAGCAGCCAAGGGAGGGCTCCGGGTAACTATGGCTACACCTTC. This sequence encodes CASSQGRAPGNYGYTF.

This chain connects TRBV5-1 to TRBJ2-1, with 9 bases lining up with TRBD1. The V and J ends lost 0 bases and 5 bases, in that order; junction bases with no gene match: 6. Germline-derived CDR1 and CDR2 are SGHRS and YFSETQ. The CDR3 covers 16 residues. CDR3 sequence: CASSLGGDRAHNEQFF. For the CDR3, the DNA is TGCGCCAGCAGCTTGGGTGGGGACAGGGCGCACAATGAGCAGTTCTTC.

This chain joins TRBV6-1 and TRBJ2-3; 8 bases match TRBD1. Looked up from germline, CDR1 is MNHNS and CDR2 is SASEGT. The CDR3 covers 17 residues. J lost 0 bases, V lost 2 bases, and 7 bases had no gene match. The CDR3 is CASSETDRGRSTDTQYF. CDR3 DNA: TGTGCCAGCAGTGAAACCGACAGGGGAAGGAGCACAGATACGCAGTATTTT.

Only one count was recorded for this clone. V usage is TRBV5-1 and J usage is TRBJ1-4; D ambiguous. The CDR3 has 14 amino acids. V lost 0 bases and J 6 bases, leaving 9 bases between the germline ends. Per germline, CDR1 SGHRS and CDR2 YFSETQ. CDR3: CASSLAGVYEKLFF. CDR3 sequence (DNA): TGCGCCAGCAGCTTGGCTGGGGTTTATGAAAAACTGTTTTTT.

This CDR3 is CSVESPFYGYTF. CDR3 in DNA: TGCAGCGTTGAATCGCCATTCTATGGCTACACCTTC. The genes are TRBV29-1 and TRBJ1-2, with D unresolved. The CDR3 consists of 12 residues. The germline V and J ends were trimmed by 2 bases and 4 bases, with 8 bases remaining between them. Looked up from germline, CDR1 is SQVTM and CDR2 is ANQGSEA.

The CDR3 here is CASSLLPENTEAFF. The CDR3 DNA reads as TGTGCCAGCAGCTTACTCCCGGAGAACACTGAAGCTTTCTTT. The rearrangement joins TRBV7-2 to TRBJ1-1; no firm D call. The CDR3 contains 14 residues. Germline-derived CDR1 and CDR2 are SGHTA and FQGNSA. Deletions cut 2 bases from V and 1 base from J, with 8 bases between.